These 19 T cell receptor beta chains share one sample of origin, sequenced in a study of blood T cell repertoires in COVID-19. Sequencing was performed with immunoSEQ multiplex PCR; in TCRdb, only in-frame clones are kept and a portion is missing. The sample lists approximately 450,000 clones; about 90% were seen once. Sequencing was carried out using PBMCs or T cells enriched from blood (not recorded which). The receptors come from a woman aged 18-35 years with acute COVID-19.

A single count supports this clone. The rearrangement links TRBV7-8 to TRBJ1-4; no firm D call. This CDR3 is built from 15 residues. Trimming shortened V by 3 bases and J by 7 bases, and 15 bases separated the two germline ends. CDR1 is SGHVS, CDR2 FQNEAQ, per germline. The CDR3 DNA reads TGTGCCAGCAGCTTTTTGCCCATAGGCGGTGAAAAACTGTTTTTT. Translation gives CASSFLPIGGEKLFF.

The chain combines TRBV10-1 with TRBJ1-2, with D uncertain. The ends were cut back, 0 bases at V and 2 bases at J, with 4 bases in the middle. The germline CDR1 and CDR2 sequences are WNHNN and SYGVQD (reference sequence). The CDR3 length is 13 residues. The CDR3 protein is CASSESGNYGYTF. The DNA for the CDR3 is TGCGCCAGCAGTGAGTCCGGGAACTATGGCTACACCTTC.

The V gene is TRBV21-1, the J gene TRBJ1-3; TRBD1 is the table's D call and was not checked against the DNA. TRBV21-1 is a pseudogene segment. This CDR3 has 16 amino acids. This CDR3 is CASSKEGQGAGNTIYF. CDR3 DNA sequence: TGTGCCAGCAGCAAAGAGGGGCAGGGGGCTGGAAACACCATATATTTT.

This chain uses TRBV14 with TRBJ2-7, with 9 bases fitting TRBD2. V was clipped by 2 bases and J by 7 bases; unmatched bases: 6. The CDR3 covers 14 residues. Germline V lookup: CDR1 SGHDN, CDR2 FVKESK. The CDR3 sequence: CASSQLISGSEQYF. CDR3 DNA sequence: TGTGCCAGCAGCCAACTCATTAGCGGGAGTGAGCAGTACTTC.

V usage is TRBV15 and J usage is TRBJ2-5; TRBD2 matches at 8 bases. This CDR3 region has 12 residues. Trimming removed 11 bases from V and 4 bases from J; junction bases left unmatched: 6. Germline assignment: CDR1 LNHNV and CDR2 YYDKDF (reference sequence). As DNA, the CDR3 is TGTGCCGTCGGGGGGGCCTTAGAGACCCAGTACTTC. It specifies CAVGGALETQYF.

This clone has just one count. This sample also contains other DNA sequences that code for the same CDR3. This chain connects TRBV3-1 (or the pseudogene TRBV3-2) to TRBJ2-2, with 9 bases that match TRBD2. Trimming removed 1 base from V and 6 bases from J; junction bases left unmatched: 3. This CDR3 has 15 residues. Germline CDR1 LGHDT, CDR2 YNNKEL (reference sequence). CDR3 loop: CASSQVGGGAGELFF. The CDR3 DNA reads TGTGCCAGCAGCCAAGTCGGCGGGGGGGCCGGGGAGCTGTTTTTT.

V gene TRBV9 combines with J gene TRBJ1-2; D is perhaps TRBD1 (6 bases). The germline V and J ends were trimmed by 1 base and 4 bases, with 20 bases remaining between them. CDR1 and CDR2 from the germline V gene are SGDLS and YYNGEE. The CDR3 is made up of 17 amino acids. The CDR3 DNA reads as TGTGCCAGCAGCGTATCCTGGGACAAAAGAGATTCCTATGGCTACACCTTC. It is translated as CASSVSWDKRDSYGYTF.

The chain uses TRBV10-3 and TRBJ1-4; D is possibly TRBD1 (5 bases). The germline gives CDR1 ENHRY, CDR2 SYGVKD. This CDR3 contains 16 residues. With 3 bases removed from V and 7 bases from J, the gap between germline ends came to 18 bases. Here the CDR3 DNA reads TGTGCCATCAGTGAAGGCGCGGCAGGGATGGGTGAAAAACTGTTTTTT. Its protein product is CAISEGAAGMGEKLFF.

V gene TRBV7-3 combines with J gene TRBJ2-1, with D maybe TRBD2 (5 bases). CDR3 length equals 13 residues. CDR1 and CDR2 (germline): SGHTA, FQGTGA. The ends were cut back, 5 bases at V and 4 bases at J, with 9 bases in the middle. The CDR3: CASSPGSYNEQFF. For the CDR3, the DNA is TGTGCCAGCAGCCCGGGATCTTACAATGAGCAGTTCTTC.

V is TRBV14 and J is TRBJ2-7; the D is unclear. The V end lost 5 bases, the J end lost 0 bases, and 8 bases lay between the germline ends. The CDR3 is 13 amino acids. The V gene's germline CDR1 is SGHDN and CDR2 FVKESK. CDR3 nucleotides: TGTGCCAGCAGCTCCAGTAACTCCTACGAGCAGTACTTC. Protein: CASSSSNSYEQYF.

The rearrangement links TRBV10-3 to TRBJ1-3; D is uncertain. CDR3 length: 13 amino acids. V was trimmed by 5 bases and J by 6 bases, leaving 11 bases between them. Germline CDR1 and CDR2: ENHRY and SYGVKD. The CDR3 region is CAISHERENTIYF. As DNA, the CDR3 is TGTGCCATCAGTCACGAGAGGGAAAACACCATATATTTT.

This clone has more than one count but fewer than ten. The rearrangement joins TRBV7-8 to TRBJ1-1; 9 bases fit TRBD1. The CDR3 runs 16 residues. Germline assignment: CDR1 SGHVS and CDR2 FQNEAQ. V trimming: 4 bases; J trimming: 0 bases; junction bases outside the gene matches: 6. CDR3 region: CASSSGTGRMNTEAFF. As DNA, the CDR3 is TGTGCCAGCAGCTCGGGGACAGGGAGGATGAACACTGAAGCTTTCTTT.

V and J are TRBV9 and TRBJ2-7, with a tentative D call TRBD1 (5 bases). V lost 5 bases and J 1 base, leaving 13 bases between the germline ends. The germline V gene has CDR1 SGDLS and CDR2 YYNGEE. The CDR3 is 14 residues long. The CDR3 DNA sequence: TGTGCCAGCAGTGCAAAGGGGCAGTCCTACGAGCAGTACTTC. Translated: CASSAKGQSYEQYF.

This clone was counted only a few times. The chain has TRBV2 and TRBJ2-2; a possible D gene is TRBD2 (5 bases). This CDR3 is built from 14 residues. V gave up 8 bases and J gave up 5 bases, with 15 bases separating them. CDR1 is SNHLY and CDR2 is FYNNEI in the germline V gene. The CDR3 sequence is CASENNRGTGELFF. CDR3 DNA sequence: TGTGCCAGCGAGAACAACCGAGGGACCGGGGAGCTGTTTTTT.

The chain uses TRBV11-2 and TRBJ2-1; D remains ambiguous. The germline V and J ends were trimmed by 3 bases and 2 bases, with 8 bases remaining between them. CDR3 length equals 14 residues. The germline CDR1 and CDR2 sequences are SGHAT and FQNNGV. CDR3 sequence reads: CASSFSITYNEQFF. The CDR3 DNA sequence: TGTGCCAGCAGCTTTAGTATAACCTACAATGAGCAGTTCTTC. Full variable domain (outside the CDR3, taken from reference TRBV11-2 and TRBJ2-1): EAGVAQSPRYKIIEKRQSVAFWCNPISGHATLYWYQQILGQGPKLLIQFQNNGVVDDSQLPKDRFSAERLKGVDSTLKIQPAKLEDSAVYLCASSFSITYNEQFFGPGTRLTVL.

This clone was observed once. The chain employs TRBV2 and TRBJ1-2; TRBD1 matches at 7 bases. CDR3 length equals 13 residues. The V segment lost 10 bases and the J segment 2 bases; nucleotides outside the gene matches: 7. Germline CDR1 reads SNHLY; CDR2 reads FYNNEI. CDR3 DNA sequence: TGTGCCACTTCCCAGACAGGGAACTATGGCTACACCTTC. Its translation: CATSQTGNYGYTF.

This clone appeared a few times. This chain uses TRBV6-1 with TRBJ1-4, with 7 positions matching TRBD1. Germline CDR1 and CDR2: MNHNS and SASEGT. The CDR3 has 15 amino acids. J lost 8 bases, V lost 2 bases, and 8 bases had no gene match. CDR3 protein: CASSEYAGDREKLFF. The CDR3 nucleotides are TGTGCCAGCAGTGAATATGCAGGGGACAGAGAAAAACTGTTTTTT.

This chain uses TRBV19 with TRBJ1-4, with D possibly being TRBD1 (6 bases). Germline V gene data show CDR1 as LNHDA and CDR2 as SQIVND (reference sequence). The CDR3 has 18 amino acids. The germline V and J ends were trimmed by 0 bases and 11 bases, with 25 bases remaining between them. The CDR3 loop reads CASSIDCGVSGQLLKLFF. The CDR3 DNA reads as TGTGCCAGTAGTATAGATTGTGGGGTCTCGGGACAACTTTTGAAACTGTTTTTT. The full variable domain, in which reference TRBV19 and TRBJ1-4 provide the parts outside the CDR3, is DGGITQSPKYLFRKEGQNVTLSCEQNLNHDAMYWYRQDPGQGLRLIYYSQIVNDFQKGDIAEGYSVSREKKESFPLTVTSAQKNPTAFYLCASSIDCGVSGQLLKLFFGSGTQLSVL.

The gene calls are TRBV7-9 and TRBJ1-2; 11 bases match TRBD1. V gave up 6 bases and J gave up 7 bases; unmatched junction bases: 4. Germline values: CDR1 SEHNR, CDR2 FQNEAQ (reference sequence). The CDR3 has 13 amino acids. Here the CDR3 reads CASRGQGAGGYTF. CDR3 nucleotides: TGTGCCAGCAGAGGACAGGGGGCGGGTGGCTACACCTTC.